This record concerns one T cell receptor (beta chain) sequence. Antigen specificity is unknown. This sample was included in a study of T cell repertoires in cytomegalovirus infection. Study-wide context: The authors used CMV epitopes that were HLA-C-restricted (recently identified) and HLA-B-restricted (well studied). Both CMV infection and a matching HLA type were indicated by public TCR beta signatures. General study findings and limits: In two of eight donors, the top clonotype was HLA-C-restricted CMV-specific. The study identified carriers of CMV plus the relevant HLA from cumulative public TCR beta family frequency.

Germline CDR1 is MNHNS and CDR2 is SASEGT. The V and J ends lost 2 bases and 6 bases, in that order; junction bases with no gene match: 9. The CDR3 has 15 residues. TCRdb independently ran MiXCR on the reads; one entry per CDR3 protein. The sample shows 110,000 or so distinct CDR3 sequences, more than 30% of them seen only once. Sequencing was performed on CD8+ T cells from cultured PBMCs, taken from culture after CMV antigen stimulation. This receptor was taken from a human donor in good health (CMV status not recorded). Some clones in this sample may be carry-over from other donors' samples. J is TRBJ2-7 and V is TRBV6-1, with 8 bases matching TRBD1. CDR3: CASSETTGAVSEQYF. The CDR3 DNA is TGTGCCAGCAGTGAAACGACAGGGGCTGTAAGCGAGCAGTACTTC.